A selection of T cell receptor beta chains follows, all from one sample in a study of cytomegalovirus exposure and HLA in healthy donors. Using immunoSEQ multiplex PCR, the repertoire was profiled, and TCRdb retains in-frame clones only, with some absent. The table has some 67,000 clones, over 90% seen once; the top ten hold 0.9% to 1.2%. Source material: PBMCs. Receptors were obtained from a woman younger than 30 in good health and CMV-seronegative. Each CDR3 is given with its conserved first and last residue. The D gene is left open where the match is weak. Not all rows give a size; the values are once, few, many and, for expanded clones, a class.

CDR3,DNA,J,D,V,size
CASSTGFLNTEAFF,TGTGCCAGCAGTACCGGGTTTCTGAACACTGAAGCTTTCTTT,TRBJ1-1,-,TRBV27,once
CSATDRDYNEQFF,TGCAGTGCCACGGACAGAGATTACAATGAGCAGTTCTTC,TRBJ2-1,-,TRBV29-1,-
CASRPSGGLYEQYF,TGTGCCAGTAGACCTAGCGGGGGCCTCTACGAGCAGTACTTC,TRBJ2-7,TRBD2,TRBV19,once
CASSLTQGYGYTF,TGTGCCAGCAGTTTGACCCAGGGGTATGGCTACACCTTC,TRBJ1-2,-,TRBV28,-
CASSQDLGQGAGDTQYF,TGCGCCAGCAGCCAAGATTTAGGACAGGGGGCGGGAGATACGCAGTATTTT,TRBJ2-3,TRBD1,TRBV4-3,-
CSVEKGSGGTEAFF,TGCAGCGTTGAGAAGGGTTCAGGGGGGACTGAAGCTTTCTTT,TRBJ1-1,TRBD1,TRBV29-1,-
CASSRRGATSTDTQYF,TGTGCCAGCAGCCGCCGAGGAGCGACCAGCACAGATACGCAGTATTTT,TRBJ2-3,-,TRBV9,-
CASSTQGYTEAFF,TGTGCCAGCAGCACACAGGGTTACACTGAAGCTTTCTTT,TRBJ1-1,-,TRBV6-1,once
CASSVGLGGLPYNEQFF,TGTGCCAGCAGCGTAGGGTTGGGGGGACTACCTTACAATGAGCAGTTCTTC,TRBJ2-1,TRBD2,TRBV9,-
CSVITKGRANTGELFF,TGCAGCGTTATTACTAAGGGCAGGGCGAACACCGGGGAGCTGTTTTTT,TRBJ2-2,-,TRBV29-1,once
CASSSGGAQYF,TGCGCCAGCAGTAGCGGGGGGGCGCAGTATTTT,TRBJ2-3,TRBD2,TRBV10-2,-
CASSPDRVNYGYTF,TGTGCCAGCAGCCCGGACAGGGTTAACTATGGCTACACCTTC,TRBJ1-2,TRBD1,TRBV5-5,-
CASRSSGTSGRGETQYF,TGTGCCAGCAGATCCTCCGGGACTAGCGGGAGAGGTGAGACCCAGTACTTC,TRBJ2-5,TRBD2,TRBV28,-
CATTGGVRQPQHF,TGTGCCACGACAGGGGGCGTACGCCAGCCCCAGCATTTT,TRBJ1-5,TRBD1,TRBV19,-
CASSEVRSSYEQYF,TGTGCCAGCAGTGAAGTGAGGTCTTCCTACGAGCAGTACTTC,TRBJ2-7,-,TRBV2,-